This T cell receptor (beta chain) appears in the sequencing data of a study of T cells in Graves' hyperthyroidism and ophthalmopathy. The CDR3 sequence is 19 residues long. Losses at the gene ends were 2 bases for V and 0 bases for J; bases not matched to a gene: 6. In germline, CDR1 is MNHEY, CDR2 SVGEGT. Hyperthyroidism was newly diagnosed in patients aged 18 to 65 (duration under 2 months). From more than 8 ml of fresh peripheral blood, PBMCs were isolated. This clonotype showed up just a few times. The source material, RNA transcripts, was used to amplify TCR beta CDR3 regions. The HTBI primer set drove a first-round RT-PCR of the TCR CDR3. TCRdb analysed the multiplex PCR reads with MiXCR anew, one entry per CDR3 protein. The sample gives 730,000 or so distinct CDR3 sequences, about 17% of which show up once; 16% is in the top ten.

The receptor comes from a woman between 45 and 65 years old with Graves' hyperthyroidism that later progressed to Graves' ophthalmopathy. The sequenced material came from blood. The chain carries TRBV6-2 or TRBV6-3 and TRBJ2-3; 15 positions agree with TRBD2. The CDR3, as DNA: TGTGCCAGCAGTTACCTGCCCGGACTAGCGGGGGGGAGCACAGATACGCAGTATTTT. Translating it yields CASSYLPGLAGGSTDTQYF.